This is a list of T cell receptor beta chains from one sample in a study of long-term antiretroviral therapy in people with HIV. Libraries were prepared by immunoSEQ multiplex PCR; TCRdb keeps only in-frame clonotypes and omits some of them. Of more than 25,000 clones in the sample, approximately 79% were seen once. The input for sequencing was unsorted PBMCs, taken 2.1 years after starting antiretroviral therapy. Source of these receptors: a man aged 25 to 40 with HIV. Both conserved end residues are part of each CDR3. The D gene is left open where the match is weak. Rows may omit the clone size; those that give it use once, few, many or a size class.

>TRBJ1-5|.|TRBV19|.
CASSFGRLGVNQPQHF
TGTGCCAGTAGTTTCGGGCGGTTAGGGGTTAATCAGCCCCAGCATTTT
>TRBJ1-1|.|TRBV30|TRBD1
CAWRGQTDTEAFF
TGTGCCTGGAGGGGACAGACGGACACTGAAGCTTTCTTT
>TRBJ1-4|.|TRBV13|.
CASSPLGGSPNEKLFF
TGTGCCAGCAGCCCCCTTGGCGGCAGCCCTAATGAAAAACTGTTTTTT
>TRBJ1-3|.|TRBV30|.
CAWSAVTRASGNTIYF
TGTGCCTGGAGTGCCGTCACAAGGGCCTCTGGAAACACCATATATTTT
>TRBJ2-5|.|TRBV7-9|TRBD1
CASSFRQGFSETQYF
TGTGCCAGCAGCTTCCGACAGGGATTTTCGGAGACCCAGTACTTC
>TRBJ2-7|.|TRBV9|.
CASSLGVAEASYEQYF
TGTGCCAGCAGCTTGGGGGTAGCGGAGGCAAGTTACGAGCAGTACTTC
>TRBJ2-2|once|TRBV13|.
CASSLKQPGELFF
TGTGCCAGCAGCTTAAAACAGCCCGGGGAGCTGTTTTTT
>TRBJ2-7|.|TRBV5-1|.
CASSLSPGGTGKDEQYF
TGCGCCAGCAGCTTATCGCCCGGTGGCACGGGAAAGGACGAGCAGTACTTC
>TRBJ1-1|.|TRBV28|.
CASSLFRNTEAFF
TGTGCCAGCAGTTTATTCAGGAACACTGAAGCTTTCTTT
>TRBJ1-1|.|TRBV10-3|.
CAIKELVRDTEAFF
TGTGCCATCAAGGAACTCGTTAGGGACACTGAAGCTTTCTTT
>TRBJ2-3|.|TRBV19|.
CASSKRGTDTQYF
TGTGCCAGTAGTAAGAGGGGCACAGATACGCAGTATTTT
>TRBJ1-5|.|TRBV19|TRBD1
CASSISPTGRFRRPQHF
TGTGCCAGTAGTATTTCGCCGACAGGGAGATTTAGGAGGCCCCAGCATTTT
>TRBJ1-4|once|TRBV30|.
CAWSGNREEKLFF
TGTGCCTGGAGTGGAAACAGGGAAGAAAAACTGTTTTTT
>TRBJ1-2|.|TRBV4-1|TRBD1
CASSQDRGQGIYGYTF
TGCGCCAGCAGCCAAGATAGGGGACAGGGAATCTATGGCTACACCTTC
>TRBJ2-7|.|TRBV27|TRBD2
CASSREAHSSYEQYF
TGTGCCAGCAGCCGGGAGGCTCACTCATCCTACGAGCAGTACTTC
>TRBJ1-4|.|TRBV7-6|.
CASSLGTTNEKLFF
TGTGCCAGCAGCTTAGGTACAACTAATGAAAAACTGTTTTTT
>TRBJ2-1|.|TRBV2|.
CASAASNEQFF
TGTGCCAGCGCCGCCTCCAATGAGCAGTTCTTC
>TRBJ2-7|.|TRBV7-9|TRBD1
CASSPDRSTYEQYF
TGTGCCAGCAGCCCGGACAGGTCGACCTACGAGCAGTACTTC
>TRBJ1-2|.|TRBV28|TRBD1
CASSGTVYGYTF
TGTGCCAGCAGCGGGACAGTCTATGGCTACACCTTC
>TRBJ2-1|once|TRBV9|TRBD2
CASSVEVAGGQMYNEQFF
TGTGCCAGCAGCGTAGAAGTAGCGGGAGGGCAAATGTACAATGAGCAGTTCTTC
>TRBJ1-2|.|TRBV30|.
CAWENPRLSNYGYTF
TGTGCCTGGGAAAACCCACGTTTATCTAACTATGGCTACACCTTC
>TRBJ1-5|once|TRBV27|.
CASSLQGGQPQHF
TGTGCCAGCAGTTTACAGGGTGGTCAGCCCCAGCATTTT